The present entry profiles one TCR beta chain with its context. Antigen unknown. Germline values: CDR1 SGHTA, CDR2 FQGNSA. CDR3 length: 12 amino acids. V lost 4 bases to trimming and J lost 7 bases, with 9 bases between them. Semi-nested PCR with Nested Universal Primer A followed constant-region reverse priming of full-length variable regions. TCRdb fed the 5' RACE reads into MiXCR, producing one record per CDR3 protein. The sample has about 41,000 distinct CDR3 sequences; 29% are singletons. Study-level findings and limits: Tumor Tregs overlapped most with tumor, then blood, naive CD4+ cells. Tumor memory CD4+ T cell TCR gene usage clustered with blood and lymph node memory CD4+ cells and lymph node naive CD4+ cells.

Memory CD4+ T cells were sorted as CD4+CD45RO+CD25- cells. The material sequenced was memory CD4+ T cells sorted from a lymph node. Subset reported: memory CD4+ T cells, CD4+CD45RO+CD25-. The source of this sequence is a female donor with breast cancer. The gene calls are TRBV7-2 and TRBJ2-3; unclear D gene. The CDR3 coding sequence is TGTGCCAGCAGCTACGAGCAGTATACGCAGTATTTT. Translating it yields CASSYEQYTQYF.